This entry features one T cell receptor beta chain sequence. The sample originates from a study of radiation and T cells in renal cell carcinoma. As for the study in general: Nephrectomy followed 15 Gy stereotactic body radiation by 4 weeks.

Time point defined: baseline pretreatment blood. Noted treatment: 15 Gy SBRT to primary tumor, nephrectomy 4 weeks later. The V gene's germline CDR1 is LNHDA and CDR2 SQIVND (reference sequence). The CDR3 extends over 14 amino acids. V lost 6 bases and J lost 3; bases outside the gene matches: 7. TCRdb's copy holds only in-frame clones and misses some; the assay was immunoSEQ multiplex PCR. The sample contains about 130,000 clones, around nine tenths of which appear only once. The rearrangement joins TRBV19 to TRBJ1-2; 7 positions match TRBD1. Sequences were derived from blood, sampled from a patient whose treatment included radiotherapy and nephrectomy. The TCR originated in a woman in her forties or fifties with renal cell carcinoma. CDR3 bases: TGTGCCAGTAGCGATACCGGGACAGACTATGGCTACACCTTC. Amino acids: CASSDTGTDYGYTF.